These T cell receptor beta chains were read from a single sample in a study of cytomegalovirus exposure and HLA in healthy donors. Some clones are missing from TCRdb's copy, which holds only in-frame ones; the method was immunoSEQ multiplex PCR. The sample yields some 140,000 clones, around 85% seen once. Sequencing was carried out using PBMCs. These receptors were taken from a man between 18 and 29 years old in good health and CMV-seronegative. Each CDR3 is given with its conserved first and last residue. Clone size is given for some rows only: seen once, a few or many times, or a class if the clone is expanded.

V,J,size,CDR3
TRBV25-1,TRBJ1-1,-,CASSEDTLNTEAFF
TRBV5-1,TRBJ2-2,few,CASSRPRGPGELFF
TRBV11-1,TRBJ1-1,-,CASSWGGGEAFF
TRBV25-1,TRBJ2-7,-,CASSGPGAAAYEQYF
TRBV6-1,TRBJ1-1,-,CASSDWDSLFTEAFF
TRBV11-1,TRBJ1-6,few,CASSLNRGLSPLHF
TRBV9,TRBJ2-3,-,CASSLAGLSSTDTQYF
TRBV4-3,TRBJ1-1,-,CASSQDTGGENTEAFF
TRBV5-4,TRBJ2-5,-,CASSPGTSGQETQYF
TRBV19,TRBJ1-5,-,CASSERTQGLQPQHF
TRBV25-1,TRBJ2-5,-,CASSEKGQRGRYETQYF
TRBV18,TRBJ1-1,-,CASSPIGGSTEAFF
TRBV29-1,TRBJ2-3,-,CSANPGQSFTDTQYF
TRBV5-5,TRBJ2-7,-,CASSRGSGSYEQYF
TRBV5-4,TRBJ2-5,-,CASSTRLAAQETQYF
TRBV6-1,-,-,CASSEDRFSYEQYF
TRBV19,TRBJ2-7,-,CASKGGTASSYEQYF
TRBV21-1,TRBJ2-1,-,CASSARTSGVRKDEQFF
TRBV11-2,TRBJ2-3,-,CASSVPVTAPTDTQYF
TRBV4-1,TRBJ1-6,-,CASSQVGTGPSQSPLHF
TRBV27,TRBJ2-7,once,CASSLAGEKAGRDEQYF
TRBV2,TRBJ1-1,many,CASEGQGNTEAFF
TRBV9,TRBJ2-3,-,CASSSRASGRMADTQYF
TRBV18,TRBJ1-1,-,CASSPNGRVQNTEAFF
TRBV11-2,TRBJ2-1,-,CASSLGGKPYNEQFF
TRBV27,TRBJ2-3,-,CASAGLAAISTDTQYF